This T cell receptor (beta chain) appears in the sequencing data of a study of T-cell memory formation after mild COVID-19. The V segment lost 1 base and the J segment 6 bases; nucleotides outside the gene matches: 6. The germline V gene has CDR1 LGHDT and CDR2 YNNKEL (reference sequence). The CDR3 totals 16 residues. Researchers used 5'RACE with constant-segment primers to make TCR alpha and TCR beta cDNA libraries that carry sample barcodes and UMIs. TCRdb called the 5' RACE reads again in MiXCR, with one record for every CDR3 protein. The sample lists about 400,000 distinct CDR3 sequences; about a sixth were seen once.

The receptor was derived from a man aged 18 to 30 who had mild COVID-19 (a few samples of this study predate the infection). Cell type and time point are not known. The V gene is TRBV3-1, the J gene TRBJ1-4, with TRBD1 matching 9 bases. The source material was PBMCs or a T cell subset sorted from them (not recorded which). The CDR3 nucleotides are TGTGCCAGCAGCCAAGGACAGGGGGTGTTCGATGAAAAACTGTTTTTT. It encodes CASSQGQGVFDEKLFF.